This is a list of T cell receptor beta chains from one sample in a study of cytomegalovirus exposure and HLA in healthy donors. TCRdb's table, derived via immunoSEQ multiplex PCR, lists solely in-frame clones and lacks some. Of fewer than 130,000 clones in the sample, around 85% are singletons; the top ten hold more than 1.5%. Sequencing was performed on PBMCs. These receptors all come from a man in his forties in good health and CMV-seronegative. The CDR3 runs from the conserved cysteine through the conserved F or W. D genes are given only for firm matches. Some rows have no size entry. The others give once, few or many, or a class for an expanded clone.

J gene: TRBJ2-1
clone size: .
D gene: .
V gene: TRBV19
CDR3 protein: CASLLAGRSYNEQFF
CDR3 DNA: TGTGCCAGTCTCTTGGCGGGTCGCTCCTACAATGAGCAGTTCTTC

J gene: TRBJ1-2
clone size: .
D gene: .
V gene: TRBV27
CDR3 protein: CASSSLNRVYGYTF
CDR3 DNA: TGTGCCAGCAGTTCCCTCAACAGGGTCTATGGCTACACCTTC

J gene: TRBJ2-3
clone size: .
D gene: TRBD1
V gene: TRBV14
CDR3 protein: CASSQDRDRDTDTQYF
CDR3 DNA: TGTGCCAGCAGCCAGGACCGGGACAGGGACACAGATACGCAGTATTTT

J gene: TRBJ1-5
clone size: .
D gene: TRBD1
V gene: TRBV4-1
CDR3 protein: CASSPTGTGASNQPQHF
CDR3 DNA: TGCGCCAGCAGTCCGACCGGGACAGGGGCTAGCAATCAGCCCCAGCATTTT

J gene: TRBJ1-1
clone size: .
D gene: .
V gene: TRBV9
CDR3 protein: CASSVEIQSEAFF
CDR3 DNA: TGTGCCAGCAGCGTAGAAATCCAGTCTGAAGCTTTCTTT

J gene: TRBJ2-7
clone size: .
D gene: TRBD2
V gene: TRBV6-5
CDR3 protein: CASSYASGGAYEQYF
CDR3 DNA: TGTGCCAGCAGTTACGCTAGCGGGGGGGCATACGAGCAGTACTTC

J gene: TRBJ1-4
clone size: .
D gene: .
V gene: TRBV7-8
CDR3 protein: CASSLEGLATNEKLFF
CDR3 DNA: TGTGCCAGCAGCTTAGAGGGGCTGGCAACTAATGAAAAACTGTTTTTT

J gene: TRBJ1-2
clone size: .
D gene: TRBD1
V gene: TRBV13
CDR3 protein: CASSSPRDRGGIGYTF
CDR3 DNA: TGTGCCAGCAGCTCCCCCCGGGACAGGGGAGGAATTGGCTACACCTTC

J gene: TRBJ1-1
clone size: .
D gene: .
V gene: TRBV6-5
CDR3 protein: CASSTSGMMNTEAFF
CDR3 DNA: TGTGCCAGCAGTACTTCAGGGATGATGAACACTGAAGCTTTCTTT

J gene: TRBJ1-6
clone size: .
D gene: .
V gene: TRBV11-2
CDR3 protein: CASSFSYNSPLHF
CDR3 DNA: TGTGCCAGCTCTTTCTCCTATAATTCACCCCTCCACTTT

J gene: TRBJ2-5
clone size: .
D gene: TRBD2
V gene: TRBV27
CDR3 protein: CASSHGLAGVETQYF
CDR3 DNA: TGTGCCAGCAGTCACGGACTAGCGGGGGTAGAGACCCAGTACTTC

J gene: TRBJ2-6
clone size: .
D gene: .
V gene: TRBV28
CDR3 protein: CASRRGGSGANVLTF
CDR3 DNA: TGTGCCAGCAGGCGAGGCGGCTCTGGGGCCAACGTCCTGACTTTC

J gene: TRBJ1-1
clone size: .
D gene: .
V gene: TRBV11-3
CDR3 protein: CASSLDRHTEAFF
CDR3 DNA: TGTGCCAGCAGCTTAGACAGACATACTGAAGCTTTCTTT

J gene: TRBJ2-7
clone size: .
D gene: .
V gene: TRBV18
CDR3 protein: CASSLLTEYEQYF
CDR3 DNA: TGTGCCAGCTCACTTCTGACAGAATACGAGCAGTACTTC

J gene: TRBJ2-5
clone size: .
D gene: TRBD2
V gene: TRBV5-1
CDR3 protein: CASSLALQPTSGGARETQYF
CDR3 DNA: TGCGCCAGCAGCTTGGCCCTACAACCGACTAGCGGGGGGGCCCGGGAGACCCAGTACTTC

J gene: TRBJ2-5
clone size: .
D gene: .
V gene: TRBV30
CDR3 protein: CAWSPNSGLGETQYF
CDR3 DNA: TGTGCCTGGAGTCCCAATTCGGGACTGGGAGAGACCCAGTACTTC

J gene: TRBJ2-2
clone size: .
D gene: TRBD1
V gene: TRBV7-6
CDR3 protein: CASSLRDRGLSGELFF
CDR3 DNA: TGTGCCAGCAGCTTAAGGGACAGGGGGCTCTCCGGGGAGCTGTTTTTT

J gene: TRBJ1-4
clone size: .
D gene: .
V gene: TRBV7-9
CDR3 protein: CASSLGGLEKLFF
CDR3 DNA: TGTGCCAGCAGCTTGGGGGGGCTCGAAAAACTGTTTTTT

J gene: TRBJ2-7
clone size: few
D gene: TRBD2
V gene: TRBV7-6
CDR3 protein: CASSLGTSGDSYEQYF
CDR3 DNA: TGTGCCAGCAGCTTAGGAACTAGCGGGGACTCCTACGAGCAGTACTTC

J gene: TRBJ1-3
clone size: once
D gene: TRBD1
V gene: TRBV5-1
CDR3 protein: CASSLLPGQGDGNTIYF
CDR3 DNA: TGCGCCAGCAGCTTGCTGCCGGGACAGGGCGACGGAAACACCATATATTTT

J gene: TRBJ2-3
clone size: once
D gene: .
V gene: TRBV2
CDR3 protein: CASSRRTDTQYF
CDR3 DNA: TGTGCCAGCAGCCGTCGCACAGATACGCAGTATTTT

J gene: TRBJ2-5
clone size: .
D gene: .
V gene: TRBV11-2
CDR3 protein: CATSFAAQETQYF
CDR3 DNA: TGTGCCACCTCCTTTGCGGCCCAAGAGACCCAGTACTTC

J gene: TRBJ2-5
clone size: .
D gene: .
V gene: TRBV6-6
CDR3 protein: CASSYGGLPGETQYF
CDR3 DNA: TGTGCCAGCAGTTACGGTGGGCTACCTGGAGAGACCCAGTACTTC

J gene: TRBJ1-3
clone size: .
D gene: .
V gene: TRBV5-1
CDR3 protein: CASSARTDAGNTIYF
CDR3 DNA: TGCGCCAGCAGCGCCCGGACAGATGCTGGAAACACCATATATTTT

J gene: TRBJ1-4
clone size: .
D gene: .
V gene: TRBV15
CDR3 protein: CATSRPKAAELFF
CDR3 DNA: TGTGCCACCAGCCGCCCCAAGGCGGCAGAACTGTTTTTT

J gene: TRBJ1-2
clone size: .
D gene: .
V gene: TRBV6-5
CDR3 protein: CASRPGIGVYGYTF
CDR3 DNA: TGTGCCAGCCGCCCGGGAATTGGAGTCTATGGCTACACCTTC

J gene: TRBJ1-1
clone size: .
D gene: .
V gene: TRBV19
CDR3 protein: CASSIDEGIAEAFF
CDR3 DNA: TGTGCCAGTAGTATAGATGAGGGTATTGCTGAAGCTTTCTTT

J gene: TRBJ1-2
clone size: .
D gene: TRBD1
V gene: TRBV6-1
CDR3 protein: CASSDDRGYGYTF
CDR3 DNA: TGTGCCAGCAGTGACGACAGGGGCTATGGCTACACCTTC

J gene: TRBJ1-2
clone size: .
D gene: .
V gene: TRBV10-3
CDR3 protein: CATSDYGYTF
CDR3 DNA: TGTGCCACCTCCGACTATGGCTACACCTTC

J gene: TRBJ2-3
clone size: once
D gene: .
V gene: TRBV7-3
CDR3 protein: CASSLMGGQDTQYF
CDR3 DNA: TGTGCCAGCAGCTTAATGGGGGGGCAGGATACGCAGTATTTT

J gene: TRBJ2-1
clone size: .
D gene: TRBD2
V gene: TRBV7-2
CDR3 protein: CASSSDYSGGIYNEQFF
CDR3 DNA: TGTGCCAGCAGCTCGGATTATAGCGGGGGGATCTACAATGAGCAGTTCTTC

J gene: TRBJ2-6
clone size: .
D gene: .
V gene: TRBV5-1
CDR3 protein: CASSLTGLFQTGANVLTF
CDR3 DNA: TGCGCCAGCAGCCTCACGGGACTCTTCCAGACAGGGGCCAACGTCCTGACTTTC

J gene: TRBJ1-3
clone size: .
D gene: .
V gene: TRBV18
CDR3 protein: CASSPLDRSGNTIYF
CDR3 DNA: TGTGCCAGCTCACCACTCGACAGGTCTGGAAACACCATATATTTT

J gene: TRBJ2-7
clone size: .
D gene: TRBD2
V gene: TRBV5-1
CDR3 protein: CASSSTSGGYEQYF
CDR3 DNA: TGCGCCAGCAGCTCGACTAGCGGGGGCTACGAGCAGTACTTC

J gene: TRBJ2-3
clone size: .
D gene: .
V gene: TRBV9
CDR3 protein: CASSVLTDTQYF
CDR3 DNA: TGTGCCAGCAGCGTTTTAACAGATACGCAGTATTTT

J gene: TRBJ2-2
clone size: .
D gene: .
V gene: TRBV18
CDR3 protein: CASSPDRNTGELFF
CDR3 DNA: TGTGCCAGCTCACCGGACAGAAACACCGGGGAGCTGTTTTTT

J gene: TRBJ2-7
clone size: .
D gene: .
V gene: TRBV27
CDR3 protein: CASSLLGANEQYF
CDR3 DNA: TGTGCCAGCAGTTTATTGGGGGCTAACGAGCAGTACTTC

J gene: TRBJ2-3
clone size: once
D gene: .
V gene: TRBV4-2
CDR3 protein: CASSPITGDTDTQYF
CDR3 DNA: TGTGCCAGCAGCCCAATAACGGGGGACACAGATACGCAGTATTTT

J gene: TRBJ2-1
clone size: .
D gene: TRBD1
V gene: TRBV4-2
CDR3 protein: CASSQDRGPEVYNEQFF
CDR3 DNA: TGTGCCAGCAGCCAAGATAGGGGGCCCGAGGTATACAATGAGCAGTTCTTC

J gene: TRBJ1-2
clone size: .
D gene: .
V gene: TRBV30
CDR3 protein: CAWSVLAGYGYTF
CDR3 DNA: TGTGCCTGGAGTGTTTTGGCGGGGTATGGCTACACCTTC

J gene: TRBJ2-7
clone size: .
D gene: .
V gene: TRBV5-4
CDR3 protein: CASSLALGQTGEQYF
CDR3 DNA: TGTGCCAGCAGCTTGGCCCTCGGCCAAACGGGGGAGCAGTACTTC

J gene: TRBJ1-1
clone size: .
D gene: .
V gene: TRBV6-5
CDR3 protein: CASSLHLTAEAFF
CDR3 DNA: TGTGCCAGCAGTTTACACCTGACAGCCGAAGCTTTCTTT

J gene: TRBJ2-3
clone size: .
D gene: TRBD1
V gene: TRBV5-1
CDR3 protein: CASSPDREGDTQYF
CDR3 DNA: TGCGCCAGCAGCCCCGACAGGGAAGGAGATACGCAGTATTTT

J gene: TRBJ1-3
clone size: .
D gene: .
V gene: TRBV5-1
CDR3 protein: CASSSDSSGNTIYF
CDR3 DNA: TGCGCCAGCAGTTCCGACAGCTCTGGAAACACCATATATTTT

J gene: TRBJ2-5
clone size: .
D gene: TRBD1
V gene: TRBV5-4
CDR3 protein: CASSPDRGRTRETQYF
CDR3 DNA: TGTGCCAGCAGCCCGGACAGGGGGCGGACGAGGGAGACCCAGTACTTC

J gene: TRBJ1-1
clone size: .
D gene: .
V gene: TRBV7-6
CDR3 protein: CASKRGGNTEAFF
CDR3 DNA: TGTGCCAGCAAACGGGGGGGAAACACTGAAGCTTTCTTT

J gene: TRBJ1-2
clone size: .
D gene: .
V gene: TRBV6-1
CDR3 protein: CASSGQLDGYTF
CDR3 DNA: TGTGCCAGCAGTGGACAGTTAGATGGCTACACCTTC

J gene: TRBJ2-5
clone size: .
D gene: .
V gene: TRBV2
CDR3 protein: CASSEGTYQETQYF
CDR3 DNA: TGTGCCAGCAGTGAGGGGACATACCAAGAGACCCAGTACTTC

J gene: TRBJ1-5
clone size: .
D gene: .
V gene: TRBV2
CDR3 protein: CASSDGKYSNQPQHF
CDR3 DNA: TGTGCCAGCAGTGACGGGAAGTATAGCAATCAGCCCCAGCATTTT

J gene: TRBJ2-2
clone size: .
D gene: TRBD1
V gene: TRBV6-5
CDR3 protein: CASRQTGRDTGELFF
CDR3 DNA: TGTGCCAGCAGACAGACAGGGCGGGACACCGGGGAGCTGTTTTTT

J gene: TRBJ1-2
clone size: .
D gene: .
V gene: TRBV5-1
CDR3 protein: CASSSSNSLVSYGYTF
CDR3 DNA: TGCGCCAGCAGCTCGAGCAACAGTCTTGTGTCCTATGGCTACACCTTC

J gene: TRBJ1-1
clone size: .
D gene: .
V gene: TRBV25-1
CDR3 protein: CASSVSGGKNTEAFF
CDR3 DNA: TGTGCCAGCAGTGTTTCAGGTGGAAAGAACACTGAAGCTTTCTTT

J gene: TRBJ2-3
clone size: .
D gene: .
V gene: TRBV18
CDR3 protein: CASSPAAGTSTDTQYF
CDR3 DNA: TGTGCCAGCTCACCGGCAGCGGGCACTAGCACAGATACGCAGTATTTT